Shown below are 6 T cell receptor beta chains from a single sample sequenced in a study of shared clonotypes between healthy human individuals. The method was immunoSEQ multiplex PCR; TCRdb's version includes in-frame clones alone and lacks a portion of them. The sample gives some 2.1 million clones, roughly 93% of which show up once; more than 1.5% is in the top ten. Terminally differentiated effector memory CD45RA+ cells were excluded by CCR7 positive selection of CD45RO-negative cells. Sequencing used naive CD8+ T cells from PBMCs. Receptors were obtained from a man between 18 and 29 years old in good health. Some clones in this sample may be carry-over from other donors' samples.

This chain links TRBV28 with TRBJ1-5, with a possible D match to TRBD1 (5 bases). The V and J ends lost 4 bases and 0 bases respectively, with 10 bases between them. Germline-derived CDR1 and CDR2 are MDHEN and SYDVKM. This CDR3 comprises 15 residues. CDR3 in amino acids: CASSSLDISNQPQHF. The CDR3 DNA reads as TGTGCCAGCAGTTCATTGGACATTAGCAATCAGCCCCAGCATTTT.

In DNA, the CDR3 is TGCGCCAGCAGCCAAGATCCCAGGTTAAATAATTCACCCCTCCACTTT. It codes for CASSQDPRLNNSPLHF. The chain joins TRBV4-1 to TRBJ1-6; D gene unclear. The CDR3 extends over 16 amino acids. The V gene's germline CDR1 is MGHRA and CDR2 YSYEKL. The germline V and J ends were trimmed by 0 bases and 5 bases, with 11 bases remaining between them.

The gene calls are TRBV27 and TRBJ1-1; no reliable D call. V was shortened by 3 bases and J by 1 base, with 12 bases between the two germline ends. From germline, CDR1 is MNHEY and CDR2 SMNVEV (reference sequence). CDR3 size: 15 residues. The CDR3 DNA reads TGTGCCAGCAGTTTCGGACGGACTCCGAACACTGAAGCTTTCTTT. Its protein product is CASSFGRTPNTEAFF.

J is TRBJ1-5 and V is TRBV5-8; no clear D. Germline V gene lookup returns CDR1 SGHTS and CDR2 YDEGEE. The CDR3 loop spans 13 amino acids. Trimming removed 1 base from V and 6 bases from J, with 8 bases in between. CDR3: CASSLSPGQPQHF. The CDR3 DNA follows: TGTGCCAGCAGCTTGAGTCCTGGTCAGCCCCAGCATTTT.

The chain joins TRBV9 to TRBJ1-2; D remains unclear. V lost 0 bases to trimming and J lost 5 bases, with 11 bases between them. The germline V gene has CDR1 SGDLS and CDR2 YYNGEE. The CDR3 runs 14 residues. Here the CDR3 DNA reads TGTGCCAGCAGCGTAGCCAGCAGCCCTTATGGCTACACCTTC. Its translation: CASSVASSPYGYTF.

The CDR3 sequence: CASSSRDRAVEQFF. Written as DNA, the CDR3 is TGTGCCAGCAGTTCACGGGACAGGGCTGTCGAGCAGTTCTTC. The chain is built from TRBV27 and TRBJ2-1, with 9 bases lining up with TRBD1. V lost 4 bases, J lost 10 bases, and 8 bases stayed unmatched. CDR3 size: 14 residues. Germline assignment: CDR1 MNHEY and CDR2 SMNVEV (reference sequence).